One TCR beta chain is described in this entry. Its specificity is not known. This CDR3 has 14 amino acids. Trimming shortened V by 4 bases and J by 4 bases, and 12 bases separated the two germline ends. From germline, CDR1 is SGHTA and CDR2 FQGNSA. These data are taken from a study of cytomegalovirus exposure and HLA in healthy donors. Study outcomes and limitations: TCR beta V- and J-gene trimming, according to a later analysis, was linked to a missense DCLRE1C variant.

The PCR employed 60 Vbeta primers together with 13 Jbeta primers. This table comes from immunoSEQ multiplex PCR, and its TCRdb copy is limited to in-frame clones, with some not included. The data hold about 120,000 clones, with roughly 69% observed a single time. At sampling all donors were nominally healthy, likely with unrecorded immune exposures. The rearrangement links TRBV7-2 to TRBJ2-3; TRBD1 might be the D (5 bases). The TCR comes from a woman in her thirties or forties in good health and CMV-seropositive. Sequenced material: PBMCs. CDR3 loop: CASSSRVRADTQYF. In DNA, the CDR3 is TGTGCCAGCAGCTCCAGGGTACGGGCAGATACGCAGTATTTT.